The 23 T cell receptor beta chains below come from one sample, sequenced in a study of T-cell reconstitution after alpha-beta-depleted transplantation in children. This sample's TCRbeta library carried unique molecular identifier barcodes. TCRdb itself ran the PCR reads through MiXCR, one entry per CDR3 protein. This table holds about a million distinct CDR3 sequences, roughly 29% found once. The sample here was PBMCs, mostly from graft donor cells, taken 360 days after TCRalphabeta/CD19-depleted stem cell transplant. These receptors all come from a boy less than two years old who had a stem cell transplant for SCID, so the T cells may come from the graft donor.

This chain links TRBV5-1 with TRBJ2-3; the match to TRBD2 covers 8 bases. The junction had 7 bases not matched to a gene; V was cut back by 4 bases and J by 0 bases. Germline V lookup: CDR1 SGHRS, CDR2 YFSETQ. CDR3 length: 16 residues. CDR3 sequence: CASSAGRLASTDTQYF. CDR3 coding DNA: TGCGCCAGCAGCGCGGGGAGACTAGCGAGCACAGATACGCAGTATTTT.

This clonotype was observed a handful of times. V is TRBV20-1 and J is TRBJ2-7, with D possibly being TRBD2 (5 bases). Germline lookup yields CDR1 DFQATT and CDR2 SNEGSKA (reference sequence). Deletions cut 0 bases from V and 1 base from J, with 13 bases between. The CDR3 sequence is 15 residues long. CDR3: CSARDDRGSSYEQYF. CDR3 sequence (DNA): TGCAGTGCTAGAGATGACCGGGGATCGTCCTACGAGCAGTACTTC.

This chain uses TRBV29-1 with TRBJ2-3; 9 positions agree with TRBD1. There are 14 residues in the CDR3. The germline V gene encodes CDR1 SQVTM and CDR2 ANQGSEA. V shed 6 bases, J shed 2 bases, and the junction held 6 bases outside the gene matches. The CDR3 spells CSVSGTGYTDTQYF. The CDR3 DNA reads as TGCAGCGTCTCCGGGACAGGGTACACAGATACGCAGTATTTT.

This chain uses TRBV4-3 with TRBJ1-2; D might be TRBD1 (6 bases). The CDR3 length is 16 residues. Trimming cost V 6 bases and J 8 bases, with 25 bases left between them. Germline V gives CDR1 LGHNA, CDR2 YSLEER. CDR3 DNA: TGCGCCAGCAGAAATAACGGGGGCGGAGGCAGATACGGCTACACCTTC. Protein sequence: CASRNNGGGGRYGYTF.

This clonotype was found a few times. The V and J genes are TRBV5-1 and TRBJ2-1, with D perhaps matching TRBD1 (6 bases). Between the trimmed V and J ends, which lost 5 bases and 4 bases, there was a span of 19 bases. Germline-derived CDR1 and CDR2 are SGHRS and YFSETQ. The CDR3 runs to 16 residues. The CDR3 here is CASRPTGQTRYNEQFF. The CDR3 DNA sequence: TGCGCCAGCAGACCTACCGGACAGACCCGTTACAATGAGCAGTTCTTC.

CDR3 bases: TGTGCCAGCGGGACAGGGGTTTTTAACAATCAGCCCCAGCATTTT. Translating gives CASGTGVFNNQPQHF. J is TRBJ1-5 and V is TRBV28; 10 nucleotides match TRBD1. V trimming: 8 bases; J trimming: 3 bases; junction bases outside the gene matches: 7. Germline V gives CDR1 MDHEN, CDR2 SYDVKM. CDR3 length: 15 residues.

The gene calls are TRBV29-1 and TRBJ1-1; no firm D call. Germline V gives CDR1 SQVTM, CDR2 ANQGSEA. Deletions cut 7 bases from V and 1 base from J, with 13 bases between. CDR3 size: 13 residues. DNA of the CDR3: TGCAGCGGAGTTTTTGGGTCGAACACTGAAGCTTTCTTT. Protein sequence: CSGVFGSNTEAFF.

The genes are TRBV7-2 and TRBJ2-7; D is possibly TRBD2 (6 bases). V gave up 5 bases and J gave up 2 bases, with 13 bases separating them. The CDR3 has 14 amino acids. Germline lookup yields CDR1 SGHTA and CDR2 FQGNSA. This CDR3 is CASSDRGITYEQYF. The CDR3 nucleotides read TGTGCCAGCAGCGATCGGGGGATCACCTACGAGCAGTACTTC. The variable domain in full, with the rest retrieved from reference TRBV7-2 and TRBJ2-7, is GAGVSQSPSNKVTEKGKDVELRCDPISGHTALYWYRQSLGQGLEFLIYFQGNSAPDKSGLPSDRFSAERTGGSVSTLTIQRTQQEDSAVYLCASSDRGITYEQYFGPGTRLTVT.

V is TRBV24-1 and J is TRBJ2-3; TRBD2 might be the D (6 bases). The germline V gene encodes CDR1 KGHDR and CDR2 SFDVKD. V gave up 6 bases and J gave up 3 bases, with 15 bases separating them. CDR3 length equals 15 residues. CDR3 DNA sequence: TGTGCCACCAGTACCTCCGGGCTAGCGACAGATACGCAGTATTTT. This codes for CATSTSGLATDTQYF.

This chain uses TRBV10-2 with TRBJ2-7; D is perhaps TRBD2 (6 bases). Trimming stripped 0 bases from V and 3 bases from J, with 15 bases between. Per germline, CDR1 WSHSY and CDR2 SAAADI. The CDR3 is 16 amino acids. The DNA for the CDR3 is TGCGCCAGCAGTGAGTCCTCCCCTGGAGGGGTCTACGAGCAGTACTTC. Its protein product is CASSESSPGGVYEQYF.

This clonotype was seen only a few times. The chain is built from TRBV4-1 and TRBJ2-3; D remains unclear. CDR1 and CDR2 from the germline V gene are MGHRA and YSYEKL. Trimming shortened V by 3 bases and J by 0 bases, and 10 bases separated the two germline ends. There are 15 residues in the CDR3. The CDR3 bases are TGCGCCAGCAGCCATTTGGACGGGAGCACAGATACGCAGTATTTT. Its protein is CASSHLDGSTDTQYF.

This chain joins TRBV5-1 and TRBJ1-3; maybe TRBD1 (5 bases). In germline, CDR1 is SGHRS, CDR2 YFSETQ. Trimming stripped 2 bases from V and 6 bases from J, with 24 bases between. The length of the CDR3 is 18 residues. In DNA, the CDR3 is TGCGCCAGCAGCTTCCGGTCTCCGAAGACCCAAGGACAAAACACCATATATTTT. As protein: CASSFRSPKTQGQNTIYF.

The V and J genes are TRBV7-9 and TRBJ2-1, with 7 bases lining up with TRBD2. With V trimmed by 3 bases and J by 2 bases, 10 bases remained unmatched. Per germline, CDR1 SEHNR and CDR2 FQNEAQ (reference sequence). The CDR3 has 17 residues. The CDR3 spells CASSFVGGGNTYNEQFF. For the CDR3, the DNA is TGTGCCAGCAGCTTCGTCGGCGGGGGAAACACCTACAATGAGCAGTTCTTC.

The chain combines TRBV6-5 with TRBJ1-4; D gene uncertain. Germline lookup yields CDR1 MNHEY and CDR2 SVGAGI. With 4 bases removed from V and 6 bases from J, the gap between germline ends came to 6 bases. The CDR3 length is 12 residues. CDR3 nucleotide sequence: TGTGCCAGCAGTTCCCAGGATGAAAAACTGTTTTTT. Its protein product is CASSSQDEKLFF.

The CDR3 reads CASSERQGVRGDEQYF. As DNA, the CDR3 is TGTGCCAGCAGTGAAAGACAGGGGGTAAGGGGGGACGAGCAGTACTTC. This rearrangement joins TRBV6-1 to TRBJ2-7; TRBD1 agrees at 9 bases. The CDR3 loop spans 16 amino acids. Trimming took 2 bases from V and 5 from J; bases not matched to a gene: 10. CDR1 is MNHNS and CDR2 is SASEGT in the germline V gene.

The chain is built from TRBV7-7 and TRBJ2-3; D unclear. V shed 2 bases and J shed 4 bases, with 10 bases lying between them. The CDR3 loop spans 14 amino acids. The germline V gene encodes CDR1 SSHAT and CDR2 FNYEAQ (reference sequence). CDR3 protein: CASSLSHKADTQYF. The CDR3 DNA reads TGTGCCAGCAGCTTATCCCATAAGGCAGATACGCAGTATTTT.

The DNA for the CDR3 is TGCGCCAGCAGCCCAAGCCGGGGCGGGGAGACCCAGTACTTC. This encodes CASSPSRGGETQYF. The rearrangement uses TRBV4-1 and TRBJ2-5, with D perhaps matching TRBD1 or TRBD2 (5 bases each). The CDR3 spans 14 residues. Deletions cut 4 bases from V and 5 bases from J, with 14 bases between. Germline V gives CDR1 MGHRA, CDR2 YSYEKL.

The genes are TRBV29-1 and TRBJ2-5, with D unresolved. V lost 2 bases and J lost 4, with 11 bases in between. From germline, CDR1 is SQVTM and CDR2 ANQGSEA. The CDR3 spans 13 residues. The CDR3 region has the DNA TGCAGCGTTGAACGGGCCTTCCGAGAGACCCAGTACTTC. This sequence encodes CSVERAFRETQYF. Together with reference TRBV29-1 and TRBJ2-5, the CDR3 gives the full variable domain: SAVISQKPSRDICQRGTSLTIQCQVDSQVTMMFWYRQQPGQSLTLIATANQGSEATYESGFVIDKFPISRPNLTFSTLTVSNMSPEDSSIYLCSVERAFRETQYFGPGTRLLVL.

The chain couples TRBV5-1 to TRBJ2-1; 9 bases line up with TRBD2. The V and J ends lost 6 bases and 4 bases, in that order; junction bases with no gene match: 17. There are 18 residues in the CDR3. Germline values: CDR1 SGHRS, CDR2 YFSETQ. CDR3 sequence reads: CASTWGTSLAGPYNEQFF. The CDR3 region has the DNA TGCGCCAGCACCTGGGGAACCTCTCTAGCGGGGCCTTACAATGAGCAGTTCTTC.

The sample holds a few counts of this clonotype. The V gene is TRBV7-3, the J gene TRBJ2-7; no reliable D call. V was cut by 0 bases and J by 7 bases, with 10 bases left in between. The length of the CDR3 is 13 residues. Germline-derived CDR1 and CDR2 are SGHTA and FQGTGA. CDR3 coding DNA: TGTGCCAGCAGCTTAACACGACTTCAAGAGCAGTACTTC. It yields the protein CASSLTRLQEQYF.

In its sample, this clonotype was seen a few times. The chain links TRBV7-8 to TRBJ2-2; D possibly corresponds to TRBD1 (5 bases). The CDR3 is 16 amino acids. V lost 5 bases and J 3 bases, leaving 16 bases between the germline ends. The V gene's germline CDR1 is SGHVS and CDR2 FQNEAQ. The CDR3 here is CASSRSTVSYTGELFF. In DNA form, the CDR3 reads TGTGCCAGCAGCCGTTCGACAGTGTCCTACACCGGGGAGCTGTTTTTT.

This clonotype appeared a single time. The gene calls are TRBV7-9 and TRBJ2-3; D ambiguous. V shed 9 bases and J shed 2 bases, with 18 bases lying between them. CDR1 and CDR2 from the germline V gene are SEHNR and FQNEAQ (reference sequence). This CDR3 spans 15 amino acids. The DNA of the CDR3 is TGTGCCAGAACCGCGGCCGGCGATTCCACAGATACGCAGTATTTT. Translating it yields CARTAAGDSTDTQYF.

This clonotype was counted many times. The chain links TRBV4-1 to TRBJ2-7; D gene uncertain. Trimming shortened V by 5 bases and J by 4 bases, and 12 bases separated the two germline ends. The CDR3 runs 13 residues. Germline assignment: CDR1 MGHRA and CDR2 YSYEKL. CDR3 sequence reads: CASSYLLLYEQYF. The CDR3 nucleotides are TGCGCCAGCAGCTACCTGCTCCTATACGAGCAGTACTTC.